Following are 27 T cell receptor beta chains from one sample sequenced in a study of glioma-infiltrating T cells. TCR alpha and beta CDR3 regions were amplified from RNA using iRepertoire nested multiplex PCR. Using its own MiXCR run on the multiplex PCR reads, TCRdb lists one record per CDR3 protein. The repertoire holds 400,000 or so distinct CDR3 sequences, about 40% seen once, with more than 10% in the top ten. The sequencing input was glioma tissue, nonneoplastic brain tissue, or PBMCs (not recorded which). These receptors were taken from a human donor with low-grade glioma or glioblastoma, undergoing nonglioma brain surgery, or in good health (not recorded which).

The chain uses TRBV4-2 and TRBJ2-2; D not resolved. Per the germline V gene, CDR1 is LGHNA and CDR2 is YNFKEQ. The ends were cut back, 2 bases at V and 0 bases at J, with 10 bases in the middle. The CDR3 totals 16 residues. In DNA form, the CDR3 reads TGTGCCAGCAGCCAAATCGAGGATTCGAACACCGGGGAGCTGTTTTTT. Translation gives CASSQIEDSNTGELFF.

The chain has TRBV7-8 and TRBJ1-1; perhaps TRBD1 as D (5 bases). There are 14 residues in the CDR3. The germline V gene has CDR1 SGHVS and CDR2 FQNEAQ. V was trimmed by 1 base and J by 5 bases, leaving 11 bases between them. The CDR3 sequence: CASSLGSGGTEAFF. DNA of the CDR3: TGTGCCAGCAGCTTAGGTTCGGGGGGGACTGAAGCTTTCTTT. Based on the CDR3 plus reference TRBV7-8 and TRBJ1-1, the full variable domain is GAGVSQSPRYKVAKRGQDVALRCDPISGHVSLFWYQQALGQGPEFLTYFQNEAQLDKSGLPSDRFFAERPEGSVSTLKIQRTQQEDSAVYLCASSLGSGGTEAFFGQGTRLTVV.

Points on this clonotype: It may be a read error: a sequence one base away is much more abundant. The chain's CDR3 is CASSSSGHVNTKAFF. As DNA, the CDR3 is TGTGCCAGCAGTTCCTCGGGACACGTGAACACTAAAGCTTTCTTT. J is TRBJ1-1 and V is TRBV28, with a tentative D call TRBD1 (6 bases). CDR3 size: 15 residues. Germline V gene lookup returns CDR1 MDHEN and CDR2 SYDVKM.

This chain uses TRBV4-2 with TRBJ1-1, with no clear D. This CDR3 is 13 amino acids long. Between the trimmed V and J ends, which lost 4 bases and 7 bases, there was a span of 13 bases. CDR1 and CDR2 (germline): LGHNA, YNFKEQ. This chain's CDR3 is CASSPNRYIEAFF. In DNA form, the CDR3 reads TGTGCCAGCAGCCCTAATCGGTATATTGAAGCTTTCTTT.

The J gene is TRBJ2-7, the V gene TRBV28; D possibly corresponds to TRBD2 (6 bases). The CDR3 loop spans 12 amino acids. Between the trimmed V and J ends, which lost 4 bases and 3 bases, there was a span of 7 bases. Germline V CDR1 and CDR2: MDHEN, SYDVKM. The CDR3 DNA reads as TGTGCCAGCAGTTGGACTAACTACGAGCAGTACTTC. Translated, it gives CASSWTNYEQYF.

This clonotype was seen at least ten times. The chain carries TRBV7-2 and TRBJ1-2, with 9 bases fitting TRBD1. The CDR3 is made up of 14 amino acids. Per germline, CDR1 SGHTA and CDR2 FQGNSA. With 5 bases clipped from V and 8 bases from J, the junction kept 9 bases outside the gene matches. The CDR3 DNA reads as TGTGCCAGCAGCGGAAACAGGGGGCTGGAGGGCTACACCTTC. Protein product: CASSGNRGLEGYTF. Drawing the rest from reference TRBV7-2 and TRBJ1-2, the complete variable domain is GAGVSQSPSNKVTEKGKDVELRCDPISGHTALYWYRQSLGQGLEFLIYFQGNSAPDKSGLPSDRFSAERTGGSVSTLTIQRTQQEDSAVYLCASSGNRGLEGYTFGSGTRLTVV.

The chain carries TRBV20-1 and TRBJ2-1, with TRBD2 matching over 11 bases. This CDR3 has 13 residues. The J segment lost 9 bases and the V segment lost 3 bases, leaving 4 bases of the junction unmatched. The germline CDR1 and CDR2 sequences are DFQATT and SNEGSKA (reference sequence). The CDR3 DNA is TGCAGTGCTAGGCCGGGACTAGCGGCTGAGCAGTTCTTC. The encoded protein is CSARPGLAAEQFF.

Comment on this clonotype: A single base separates this from a much larger clone, so it may be a read error. The rearrangement uses TRBV6-6 and TRBJ2-3, with 8 bases lining up with TRBD1. The CDR3 has 14 amino acids. CDR1 and CDR2 from the germline V gene are MNHNY and SVGAGI (reference sequence). CDR3 region: CASRWTGSTDTEYF. Here the CDR3 DNA reads TGTGCCAGCAGGTGGACAGGGAGCACAGATACGGAGTATTTT.

With regard to this clonotype: One base away lies a much larger clone, so this may be a sequencing read error. The chain uses TRBV6-5 and TRBJ2-7; TRBD1 aligns across 10 bases. Germline V CDR1 and CDR2: MNHEY, SVGAGI. J lost 2 bases, V lost 0 bases, and 4 bases had no gene match. This CDR3 is built from 16 residues. The CDR3 sequence is CASSYSWDRGPYEQYF. As DNA, the CDR3 is TGTGCCAGCAGTTACTCGTGGGACAGGGGACCCTACGAGCAGTACTTC.

V and J are TRBV7-2 and TRBJ2-7; a weak D match, TRBD1 (5 bases). CDR3 length: 13 amino acids. V shed 5 bases and J shed 6 bases, with 14 bases lying between them. CDR1 and CDR2 (germline): SGHTA, FQGNSA. DNA for the CDR3: TGTGCCAGCAGCCCCCGCAGGGCCCTCGAGCAGTACTTC. The encoded protein is CASSPRRALEQYF.

The sample holds a few counts of this clonotype. The chain has TRBV6-5 and TRBJ2-6; D remains unclear. Trimming took off 7 bases at V and 0 bases at J, with 10 bases between the two ends. This CDR3 comprises 15 residues. The germline CDR1 and CDR2 sequences are MNHEY and SVGAGI. Here the CDR3 DNA reads TGTGCCAGCACCGTCGACACCTCTGGGGCCAACGTCCTGACTTTC. Its translation is CASTVDTSGANVLTF.

This clonotype was seen a single time. This sequence joins TRBV5-1 and TRBJ2-1; 12 bases are a match to TRBD2. This CDR3 is 17 amino acids long. The junction had 11 bases not matched to a gene; V was cut back by 4 bases and J by 6 bases. CDR1 SGHRS and CDR2 YFSETQ come from the germline V gene. The DNA for the CDR3 is TGCGCCAGCAGCCCCGGGAGACTAGCGGGAGTCGGCAATGAGCAGTTCTTC. This translates into CASSPGRLAGVGNEQFF.

V is TRBV15 and J is TRBJ2-7; D could derive from TRBD1 or TRBD2 (5 bases each). V was cut by 1 base and J by 2 bases, with 12 bases left in between. The length of the CDR3 is 15 residues. In germline, CDR1 is LNHNV, CDR2 YYDKDF (reference sequence). This chain's CDR3 is CATSRAGPDAYEQYF. CDR3 nucleotide sequence: TGTGCCACCAGCAGAGCGGGACCAGATGCCTACGAGCAGTACTTC. Complete variable domain (other parts from reference TRBV15 and TRBJ2-7): DAMVIQNPRYQVTQFGKPVTLSCSQTLNHNVMYWYQQKSSQAPKLLFHYYDKDFNNEADTPDNFQSRRPNTSFCFLDIRSPGLGDTAMYLCATSRAGPDAYEQYFGPGTRLTVT.

The rearrangement uses TRBV4-3 and TRBJ2-3, with D maybe TRBD1 (6 bases). Germline loops: CDR1 LGHNA, CDR2 YSLEER. The CDR3 has 16 residues. The V gene lost 4 bases and the J gene lost 2 bases, with 16 bases spanning the gap. The CDR3 is CASSRSPAGATDTQYF. Written as DNA, the CDR3 is TGCGCCAGCAGCCGAAGCCCGGCAGGGGCCACAGATACGCAGTATTTT.

The rearrangement joins TRBV10-3 to TRBJ2-7; D unresolved. The CDR3 has 12 amino acids. Germline CDR1 and CDR2: ENHRY and SYGVKD. V lost 3 bases, J lost 2 bases, and 5 bases lay in between. The DNA of the CDR3 is TGTGCCATCAGTGATAGGACCTACGAGCAGTACTTC. It specifies CAISDRTYEQYF.

This clonotype was seen at least ten times. The chain joins TRBV20-1 to TRBJ2-3; no clear D. Trimming cost V 0 bases and J 2 bases, with 12 bases left between them. The germline V gene encodes CDR1 DFQATT and CDR2 SNEGSKA (reference sequence). CDR3 length equals 15 residues. The CDR3 DNA sequence: TGCAGTGCTAGAGATCGGGTATTAGCCACAGATACGCAGTATTTT. As protein: CSARDRVLATDTQYF.

This clonotype has ten or more counts. The chain recombines TRBV28 with TRBJ2-1, with TRBD2 as a possible D gene (6 bases). V lost 5 bases, J lost 5 bases, and 16 bases lay in between. The germline V gene encodes CDR1 MDHEN and CDR2 SYDVKM. This CDR3 contains 15 residues. The DNA for the CDR3 is TGTGCCAGCAGTCCGGCCCCGGGACTGAACAATGAGCAGTTCTTC. Translation gives CASSPAPGLNNEQFF.

This clonotype appeared a few times. The chain uses TRBV29-1 and TRBJ2-1; D unclear. The germline V gene has CDR1 SQVTM and CDR2 ANQGSEA. The CDR3 runs to 14 residues. V was cut by 3 bases and J by 0 bases, with 9 bases left in between. CDR3 loop: CSVEWLFSYNEQFF. CDR3 bases: TGCAGCGTTGAGTGGCTATTCTCCTACAATGAGCAGTTCTTC.

The CDR3 nucleotides are TGTGCCAGTAGTGATACATACACTGAAGCTTTCTTT. As protein: CASSDTYTEAFF. J is TRBJ1-1 and V is TRBV19; D gene unclear. The CDR3 length is 12 residues. V gave up 5 bases and J gave up 3 bases, with 7 bases separating them. CDR1 is LNHDA and CDR2 is SQIVND in the germline V gene (reference sequence).

This clonotype was seen only a few times. This sequence joins TRBV19 and TRBJ2-7; the D is unclear. Trimming pared 4 bases from V and 2 bases from J, leaving 6 bases between. CDR1 is LNHDA and CDR2 is SQIVND in the germline V gene (reference sequence). The CDR3 spans 12 residues. CDR3 nucleotide sequence: TGTGCCAGTAGTACGGGCCCCTACGAGCAGTACTTC. This codes for CASSTGPYEQYF.

The CDR3 nucleotides are TGTGCCAGCTCACACGGGACACTCGGAGGGGCTTTCTTT. Translation gives CASSHGTLGGAFF. The chain has TRBV18 and TRBJ1-1, with D tentatively TRBD1 (6 bases). The germline gives CDR1 KGHSH, CDR2 LQKENI. This CDR3 is built from 13 residues. With 4 bases removed from V and 11 bases from J, the gap between germline ends came to 17 bases.

The table lists this clonotype with many counts. This sequence joins TRBV28 and TRBJ1-1; D remains unclear. The CDR3 is made up of 12 amino acids. CDR1 MDHEN and CDR2 SYDVKM come from the germline V gene. Trimming cost V 3 bases and J 5 bases, with 7 bases left between them. The CDR3 is CASSFRLTEAFF. The CDR3 DNA reads TGTGCCAGCAGTTTTAGGCTTACTGAAGCTTTCTTT.

This clonotype was recorded a few times. The DNA of the CDR3 is TGTGCCAGCAGACTAGCGGGAGGCAGTTATCATACGCAGTATTTT. Its protein is CASRLAGGSYHTQYF. The gene calls are TRBV6-1 and TRBJ2-3; 12 bases agree with TRBD2. Germline V CDR1 and CDR2: MNHNS, SASEGT. CDR3 length equals 15 residues. Trimming removed 6 bases from V and 7 bases from J; junction bases left unmatched: 8.

This clonotype was picked up many times. The J gene is TRBJ2-7, the V gene TRBV27; 7 nucleotides match TRBD1. Losses at the gene ends were 3 bases for V and 2 bases for J; bases not matched to a gene: 4. This CDR3 spans 14 amino acids. Germline V CDR1 and CDR2: MNHEY, SMNVEV (reference sequence). CDR3 amino acids: CASSFLGQTYEQYF. The CDR3 DNA is TGTGCCAGCAGTTTTCTGGGACAGACCTACGAGCAGTACTTC.

V and J are TRBV4-1 and TRBJ2-5; D is tentatively TRBD1 or TRBD2 (5 bases each). This CDR3 has 14 residues. With 4 bases removed from V and 1 base from J, the gap between germline ends came to 10 bases. Looked up from germline, CDR1 is MGHRA and CDR2 is YSYEKL. The CDR3 is CASSLQGVQETQYF. The CDR3 region has the DNA TGCGCCAGCAGCCTTCAGGGAGTCCAAGAGACCCAGTACTTC.

The V call is TRBV3-1, the J call TRBJ2-5; TRBD1 might be the D (5 bases). This CDR3 is built from 14 residues. Trimming took 1 base from V and 5 from J, leaving 11 bases between them. Germline V lookup: CDR1 LGHDT, CDR2 YNNKEL (reference sequence). This chain's CDR3 is CASSQAQGTETQYF. The CDR3 nucleotides are TGTGCCAGCAGCCAAGCCCAGGGCACCGAGACCCAGTACTTC.

V usage is TRBV6-2 or TRBV6-3 and J usage is TRBJ2-7, with 7 bases that match TRBD2. This CDR3 is 12 amino acids long. Germline CDR1 MNHEY, CDR2 SVGEGT. J was trimmed by 6 bases and V by 6 bases; bases with no gene match: 5. The CDR3 here is CASSLTSSEQYF. Here the CDR3 DNA reads TGTGCCAGCAGCTTGACTAGCAGCGAGCAGTACTTC.